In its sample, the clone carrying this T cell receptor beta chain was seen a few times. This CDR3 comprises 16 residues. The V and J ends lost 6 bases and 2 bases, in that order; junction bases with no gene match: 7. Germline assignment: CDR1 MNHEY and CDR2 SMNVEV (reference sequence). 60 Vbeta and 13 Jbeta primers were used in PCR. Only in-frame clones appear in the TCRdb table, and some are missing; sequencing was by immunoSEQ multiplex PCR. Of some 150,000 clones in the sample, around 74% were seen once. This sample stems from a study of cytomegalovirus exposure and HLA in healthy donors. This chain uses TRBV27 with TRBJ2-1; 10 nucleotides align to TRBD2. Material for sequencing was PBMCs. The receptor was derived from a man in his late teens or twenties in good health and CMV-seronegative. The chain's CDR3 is CASSLTSGLPYNEQFF. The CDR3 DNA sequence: TGTGCCAGCAGCCTGACTAGCGGGCTGCCCTACAATGAGCAGTTCTTC.